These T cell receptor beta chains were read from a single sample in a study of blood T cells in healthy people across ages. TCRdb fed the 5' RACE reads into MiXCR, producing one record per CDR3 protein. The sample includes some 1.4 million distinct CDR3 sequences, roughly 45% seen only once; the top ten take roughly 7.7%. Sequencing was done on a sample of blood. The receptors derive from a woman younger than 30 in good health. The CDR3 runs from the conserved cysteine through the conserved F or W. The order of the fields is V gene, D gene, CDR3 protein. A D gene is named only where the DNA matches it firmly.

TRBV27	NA	CASSLPYSPLHF
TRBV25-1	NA	CASTEGARDNEQFF
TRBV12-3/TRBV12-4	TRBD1	CASSATGPNTDVQYF
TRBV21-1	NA	CASKTGGVREKLFF
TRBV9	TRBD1	CVSSVGTGEDTDTQYF
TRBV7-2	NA	CASSGFRGNTEAFF
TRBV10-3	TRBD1	CAISGGTGTGAYGYTF
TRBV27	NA	CASSSRVNEQFF
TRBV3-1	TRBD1	CASSQVTGGRGNTEAFF
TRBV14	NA	CASSRRRGNQPQHF
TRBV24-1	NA	CATSDFLDTQYF
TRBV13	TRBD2	CASSLGSSGNTDTQYF
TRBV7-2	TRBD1	CASNSGTGVGYTF
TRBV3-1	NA	CASSQASGDTDTQYF
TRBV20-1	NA	CTTGGRANTEAFF
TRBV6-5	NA	CASSYSTDFHEQFF
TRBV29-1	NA	CSVEGGFYGYTF
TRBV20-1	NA	CSTSPGGSIYEQYF
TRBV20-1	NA	CSARSGLTSYEQYF
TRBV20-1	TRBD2	CSARDLRGVSGAYNEQYF
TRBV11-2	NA	CASSPQQGPPEAFF
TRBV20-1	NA	CSANGGPNTQYF
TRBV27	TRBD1	CASSFPGTGNNEQFF
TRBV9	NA	CASSGQRPSYNYGYTF
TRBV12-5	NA	CASGLVPDSTDTQYF
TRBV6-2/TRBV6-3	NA	CASRKDSSLNTEAFF
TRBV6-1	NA	CASSALGVGMGQPQHF
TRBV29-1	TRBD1	CSVAGGGNEQFF
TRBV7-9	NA	CASSSSGEGLNTEAFF
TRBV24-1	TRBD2	CATSVLAGDRTDTQYF
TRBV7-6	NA	CTSSSRTWAGVATNYGNTF
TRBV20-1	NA	CSARELRNGRAFF
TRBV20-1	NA	CSPRPQEWATDTQYF
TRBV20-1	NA	CSARCYESQKLFF
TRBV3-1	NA	CASSQWDSTGELFF
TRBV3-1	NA	CASSQLASVNNEQFF